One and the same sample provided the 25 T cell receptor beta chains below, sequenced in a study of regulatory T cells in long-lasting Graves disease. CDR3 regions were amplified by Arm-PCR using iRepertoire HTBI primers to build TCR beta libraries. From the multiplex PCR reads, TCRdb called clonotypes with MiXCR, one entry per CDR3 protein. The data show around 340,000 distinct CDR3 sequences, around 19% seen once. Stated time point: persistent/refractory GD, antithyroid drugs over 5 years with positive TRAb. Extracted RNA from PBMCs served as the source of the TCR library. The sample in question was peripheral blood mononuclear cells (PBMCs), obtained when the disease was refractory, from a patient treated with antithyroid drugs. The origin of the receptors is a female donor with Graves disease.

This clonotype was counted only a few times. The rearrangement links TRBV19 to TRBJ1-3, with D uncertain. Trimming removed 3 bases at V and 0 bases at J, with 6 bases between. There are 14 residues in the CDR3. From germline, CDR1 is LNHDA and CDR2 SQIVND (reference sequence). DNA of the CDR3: TGTGCCAGTAGTATTGTCGGCTCTGGAAACACCATATATTTT. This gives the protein CASSIVGSGNTIYF.

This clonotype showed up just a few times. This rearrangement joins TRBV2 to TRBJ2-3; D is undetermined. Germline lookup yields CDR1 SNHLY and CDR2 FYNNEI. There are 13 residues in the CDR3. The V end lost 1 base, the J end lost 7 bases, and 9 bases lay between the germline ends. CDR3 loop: CASSEGVTYTQYF. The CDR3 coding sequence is TGTGCCAGCAGTGAAGGGGTCACTTATACGCAGTATTTT.

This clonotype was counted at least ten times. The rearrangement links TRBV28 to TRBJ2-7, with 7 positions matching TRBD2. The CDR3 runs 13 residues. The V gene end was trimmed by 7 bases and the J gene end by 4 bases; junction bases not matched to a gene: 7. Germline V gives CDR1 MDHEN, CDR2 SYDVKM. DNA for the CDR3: TGTGCCAGCACTGGGGAGGGCTTTTACGAGCAGTACTTC. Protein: CASTGEGFYEQYF.

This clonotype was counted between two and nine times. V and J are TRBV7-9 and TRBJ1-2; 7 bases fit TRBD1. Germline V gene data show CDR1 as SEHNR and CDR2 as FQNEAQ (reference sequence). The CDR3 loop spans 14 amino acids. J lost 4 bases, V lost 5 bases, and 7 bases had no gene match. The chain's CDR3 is CASSAAGTVYGYTF. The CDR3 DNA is TGTGCCAGCAGCGCAGCCGGGACAGTCTATGGCTACACCTTC.

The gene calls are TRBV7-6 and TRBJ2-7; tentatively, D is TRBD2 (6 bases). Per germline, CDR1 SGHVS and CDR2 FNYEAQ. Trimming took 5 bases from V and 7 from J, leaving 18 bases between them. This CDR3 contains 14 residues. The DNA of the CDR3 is TGTGCCAGCAGCCTCCGACTAGGGGCTTTGGAGCAGTACTTC. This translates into CASSLRLGALEQYF. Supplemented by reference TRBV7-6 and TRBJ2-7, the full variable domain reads GAGVSQSPRYKVTKRGQDVALRCDPISGHVSLYWYRQALGQGPEFLTYFNYEAQQDKSGLPNDRFSAERPEGSISTLTIQRTEQRDSAMYRCASSLRLGALEQYFGPGTRLTVT.

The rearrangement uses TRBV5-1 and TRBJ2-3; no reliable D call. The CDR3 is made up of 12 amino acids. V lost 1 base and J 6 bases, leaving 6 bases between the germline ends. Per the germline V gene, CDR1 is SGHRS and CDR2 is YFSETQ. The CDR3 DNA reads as TGCGCCAGCAGCTTGCGCCCCGATACGCAGTATTTT. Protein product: CASSLRPDTQYF.

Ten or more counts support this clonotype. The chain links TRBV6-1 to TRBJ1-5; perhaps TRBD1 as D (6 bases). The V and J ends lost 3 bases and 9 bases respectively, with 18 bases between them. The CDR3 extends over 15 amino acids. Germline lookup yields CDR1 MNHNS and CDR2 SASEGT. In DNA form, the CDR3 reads TGTGCCAGCAGTGATCCCGGGGGGGGCGGAGGGCCCCAGCATTTT. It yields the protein CASSDPGGGGGPQHF.

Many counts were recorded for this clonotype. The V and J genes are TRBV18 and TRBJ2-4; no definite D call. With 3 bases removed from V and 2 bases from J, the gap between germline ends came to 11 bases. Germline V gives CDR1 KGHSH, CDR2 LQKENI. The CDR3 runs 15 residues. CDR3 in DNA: TGTGCCAGCTCACCTCCGGATGGGACCAAAAACATTCAGTACTTC. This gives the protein CASSPPDGTKNIQYF. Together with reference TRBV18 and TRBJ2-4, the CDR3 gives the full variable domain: NAGVMQNPRHLVRRRGQEARLRCSPMKGHSHVYWYRQLPEEGLKFMVYLQKENIIDESGMPKERFSAEFPKEGPSILRIQQVVRGDSAAYFCASSPPDGTKNIQYFGAGTRLSVL.

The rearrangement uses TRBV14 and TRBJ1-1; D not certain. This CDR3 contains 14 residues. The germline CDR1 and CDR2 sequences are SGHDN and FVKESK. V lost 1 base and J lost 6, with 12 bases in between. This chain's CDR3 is CASSQGARPPEAFF. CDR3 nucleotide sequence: TGTGCCAGCAGCCAAGGAGCCAGGCCTCCTGAAGCTTTCTTT.

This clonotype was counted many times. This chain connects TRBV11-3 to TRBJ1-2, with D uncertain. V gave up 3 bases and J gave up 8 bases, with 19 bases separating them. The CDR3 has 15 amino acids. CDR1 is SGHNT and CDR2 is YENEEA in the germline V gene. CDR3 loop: CASSFRNRGSTGYTF. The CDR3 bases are TGTGCCAGCAGCTTCAGAAACCGGGGATCAACGGGCTACACCTTC.

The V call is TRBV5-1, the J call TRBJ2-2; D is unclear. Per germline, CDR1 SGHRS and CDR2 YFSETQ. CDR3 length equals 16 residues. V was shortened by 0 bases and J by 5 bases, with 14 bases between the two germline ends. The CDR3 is CASSLERPPPTGELFF. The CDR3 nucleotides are TGCGCCAGCAGCTTGGAGCGTCCTCCACCAACCGGGGAGCTGTTTTTT.

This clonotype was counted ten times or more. CDR3 DNA: TGTGCCAGCAGTGAAGCGCTTATGGAGACCCAGTACTTC. Translated: CASSEALMETQYF. V is TRBV2 and J is TRBJ2-5; no clear D. V was clipped by 0 bases and J by 5 bases, with 7 bases between them. The CDR3 has 13 residues. Germline-derived CDR1 and CDR2 are SNHLY and FYNNEI.

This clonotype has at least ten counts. In DNA form, the CDR3 reads TGTGCCTGGACCACAGGACTTCCGAACACTGAAGCTTTCTTT. It encodes CAWTTGLPNTEAFF. The chain recombines TRBV30 with TRBJ1-1; tentatively, D is TRBD1 (5 bases). The CDR3 has 14 residues. The germline V gene encodes CDR1 GTSNPN and CDR2 SVGIG (reference sequence). Trimming took off 4 bases at V and 1 base at J, with 13 bases between the two ends.

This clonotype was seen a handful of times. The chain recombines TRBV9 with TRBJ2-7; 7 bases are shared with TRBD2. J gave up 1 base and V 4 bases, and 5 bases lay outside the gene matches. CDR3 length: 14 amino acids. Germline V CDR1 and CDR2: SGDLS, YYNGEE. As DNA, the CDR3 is TGTGCCAGCAGCCCAAGCGGGGCTTCCTACGAGCAGTACTTC. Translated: CASSPSGASYEQYF.

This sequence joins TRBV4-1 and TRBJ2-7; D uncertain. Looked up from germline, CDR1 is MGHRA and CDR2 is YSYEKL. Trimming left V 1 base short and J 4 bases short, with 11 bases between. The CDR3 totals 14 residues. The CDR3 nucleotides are TGCGCCAGCAGCCAAGGTTACATGCCTTACGAGCAGTACTTC. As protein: CASSQGYMPYEQYF.

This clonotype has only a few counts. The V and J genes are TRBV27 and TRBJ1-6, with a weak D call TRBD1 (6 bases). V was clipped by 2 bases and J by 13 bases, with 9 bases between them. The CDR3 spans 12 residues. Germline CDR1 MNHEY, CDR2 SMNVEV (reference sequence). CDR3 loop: CASSLKTGPLHF. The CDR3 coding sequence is TGTGCCAGCAGTTTAAAGACAGGTCCCCTCCACTTT.

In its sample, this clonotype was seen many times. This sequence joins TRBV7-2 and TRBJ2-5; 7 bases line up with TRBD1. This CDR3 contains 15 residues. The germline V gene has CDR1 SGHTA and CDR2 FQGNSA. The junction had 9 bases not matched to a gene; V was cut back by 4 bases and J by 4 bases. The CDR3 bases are TGTGCCAGCAGCTACCGATCGACAGGGAGAGAGACCCAGTACTTC. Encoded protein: CASSYRSTGRETQYF.

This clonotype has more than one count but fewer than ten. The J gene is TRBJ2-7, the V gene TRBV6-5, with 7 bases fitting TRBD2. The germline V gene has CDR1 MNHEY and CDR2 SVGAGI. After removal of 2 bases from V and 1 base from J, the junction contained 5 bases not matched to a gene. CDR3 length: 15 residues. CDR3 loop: CASSYGRGLSYEQYF. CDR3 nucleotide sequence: TGTGCCAGCAGTTACGGAAGGGGACTATCCTACGAGCAGTACTTC.

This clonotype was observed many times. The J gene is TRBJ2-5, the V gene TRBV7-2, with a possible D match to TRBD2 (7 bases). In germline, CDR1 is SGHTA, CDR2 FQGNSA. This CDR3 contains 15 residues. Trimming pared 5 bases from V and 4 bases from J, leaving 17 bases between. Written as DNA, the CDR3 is TGTGCCAGCAGCCCGAGCCAGAGGGGGGGAGAGACCCAGTACTTC. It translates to CASSPSQRGGETQYF.

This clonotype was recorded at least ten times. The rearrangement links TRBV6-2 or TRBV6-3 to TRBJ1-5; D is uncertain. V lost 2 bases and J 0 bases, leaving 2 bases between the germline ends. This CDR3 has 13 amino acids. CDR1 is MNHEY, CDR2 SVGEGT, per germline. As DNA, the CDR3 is TGTGCCAGCAGTTACACTAGCAATCAGCCCCAGCATTTT. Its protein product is CASSYTSNQPQHF.

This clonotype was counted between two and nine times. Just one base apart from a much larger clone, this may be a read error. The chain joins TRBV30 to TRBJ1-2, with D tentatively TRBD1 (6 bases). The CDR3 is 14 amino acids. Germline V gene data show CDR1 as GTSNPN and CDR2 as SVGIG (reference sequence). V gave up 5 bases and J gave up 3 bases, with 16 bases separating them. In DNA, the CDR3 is TGTGCCTGGGGGGGAGGACAGCACTACTATGGCTACACCTTC. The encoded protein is CAWGGGQHYYGYTF.

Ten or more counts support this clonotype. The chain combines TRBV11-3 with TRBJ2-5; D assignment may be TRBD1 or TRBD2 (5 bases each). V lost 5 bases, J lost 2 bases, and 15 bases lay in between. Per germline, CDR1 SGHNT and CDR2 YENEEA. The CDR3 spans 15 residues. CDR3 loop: CASSPGATTQETQYF. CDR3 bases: TGTGCCAGCAGCCCCGGGGCTACAACTCAAGAGACCCAGTACTTC.

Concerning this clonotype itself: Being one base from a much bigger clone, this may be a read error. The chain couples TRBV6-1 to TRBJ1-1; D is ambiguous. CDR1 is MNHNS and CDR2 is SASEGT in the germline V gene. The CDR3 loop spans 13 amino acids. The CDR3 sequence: CASSPLEFTKAFF. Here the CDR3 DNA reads TGTGCCAGCAGTCCGCTAGAGTTCACTAAAGCTTTCTTT.

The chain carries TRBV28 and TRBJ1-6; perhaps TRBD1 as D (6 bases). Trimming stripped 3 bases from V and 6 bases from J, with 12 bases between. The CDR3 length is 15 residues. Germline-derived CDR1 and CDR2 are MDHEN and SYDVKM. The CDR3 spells CASSLVRGGNSPLHF. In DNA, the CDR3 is TGTGCCAGCAGTTTGGTCAGGGGCGGTAATTCACCCCTCCACTTT.

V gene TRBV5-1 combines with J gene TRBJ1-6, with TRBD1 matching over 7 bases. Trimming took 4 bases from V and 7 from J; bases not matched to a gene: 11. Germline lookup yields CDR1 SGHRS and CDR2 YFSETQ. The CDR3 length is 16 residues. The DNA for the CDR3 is TGCGCCAGCAGCCTAAAATCGGGACAGATGAATTCACCCCTCCACTTT. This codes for CASSLKSGQMNSPLHF.